This T cell receptor beta chain originates from a study of CD8 T cells in Susac syndrome (dated by TCRdb to between 2018 and 2021). Regarding the complete study: Repertoire sequencing was used to test whether CD8+ T cell activation and differentiation in Susac syndrome was antigen driven. CD8+ T cell repertoire clonality was compared between some 13 healthy donors, roughly 14 Susac syndrome patients and approximately 15 multiple sclerosis patients. General study outcomes and caveats: The number of individuals in the TCR sequencing and HLA analysis was acknowledged as relatively small.

Peripheral blood CD8+ and CD4+ T cells from healthy donors, Susac syndrome patients and multiple sclerosis patients were profiled by high-throughput TCR beta sequencing. The multiple sclerosis controls were treatment-naive patients whose relapsing-remitting disease, either stable or active, fulfilled the revised McDonald criteria. Bulk CD8+ and CD4+ T cells were purified by magnetic negative isolation, while CD8+ TEMRA cells were enriched using FACS. Blood was collected in EDTA tubes and processed within 24 hours, with PBMCs isolated through density gradient centrifugation. PBMCs intended for TCR sequencing were cryopreserved in liquid nitrogen and were subsequently thawed in a 37 degrees C water bath. The sorted or isolated CD4+, CD8+ and CD8+ TEMRA cells reached a purity of at least 90%. Concerning this clonotype: Its antigen has not been determined. No qualities accompany the bases; no much larger clone lies one base away.

RNA was extracted using the RNeasy kit, and about 0.45 to 1 microgram was reverse transcribed with random hexamers. TCR beta CDR3 regions were amplified with the immunoSEQ multiplex PCR assay covering 54 Vbeta and 13 Jbeta segments. PCR amplification bias was corrected by using a synthetic template baseline for primer optimization and computational correction. Per the original workflow: Reads were annotated to V, D and J genes per IMGT and analyzed with immunoSEQ Analyzer, keeping only productive sequences. Clonality was calculated as one minus the Shannon entropy normalized by log2 of the number of productive unique sequences. Public and private clones were assessed among the 100 most prevalent clones of each patient and control. Susac-specific clones were defined as absent from healthy and MS cohorts, 800 to 1,200 published viral clones and other ImmuneACCESS disease sequences. TCRdb reprocessing: public reads trimmed at Q25 with fastp, clones called with MiXCR, in-frame beta chains kept. When rows share a CDR3 protein, they turn into one entry using the most common DNA and genes. In this record, the V and J calls reflect TCRdb's handling and not the investigators' own analysis. The sample data list about 400,000 distinct CDR3 sequences, and 85% to 90% of these were observed just once. The top ten constitute more than 0.09% of the sample.

The CDR3 runs 13 amino acids, cysteine and phenylalanine included. The read is trimmed to its CDR3 DNA, 39 bases read in frame from base 1. The germline ends are 14 bases apart after V is trimmed by 8 bases and J by 6 bases. The source of this sequence is a human donor with multiple sclerosis. Sequenced: CD8+ T cells from PBMCs. The chain employs TRBV12-3 or TRBV12-4 and TRBJ2-1; matching of 6 bases hints at TRBD2 as the D gene. The CDR3 in this case is CASSPGRPNEQFF. The DNA is TGTGCCAGCTCTCCCGGGAGACCCAATGAGCAGTTCTTC.